This TCR beta chain emerged from a study of blood T cells in healthy people across ages. Alongside a J-beta primer mix, a sample-barcoded 5' primer served in a second PCR lasting 7 to 11 cycles. TCRdb re-analysed the 5' RACE reads in MiXCR, keeping a single row per CDR3 protein. The sample carries 700,000 to 900,000 distinct CDR3 sequences, about 48% recorded once. Trimming stripped 3 bases from V and 2 bases from J, with 13 bases between. Germline values: CDR1 DFQATT, CDR2 SNEGSKA (reference sequence). The CDR3 totals 14 residues. This clonotype was obtained from an elderly man in good health. The specimen sequenced was blood. The chain has TRBV20-1 and TRBJ1-2; D is unresolved. The CDR3 sequence: CSASPSTGNYGYTF. The DNA of the CDR3 is TGCAGTGCTAGTCCTAGCACTGGGAACTATGGCTACACCTTC.